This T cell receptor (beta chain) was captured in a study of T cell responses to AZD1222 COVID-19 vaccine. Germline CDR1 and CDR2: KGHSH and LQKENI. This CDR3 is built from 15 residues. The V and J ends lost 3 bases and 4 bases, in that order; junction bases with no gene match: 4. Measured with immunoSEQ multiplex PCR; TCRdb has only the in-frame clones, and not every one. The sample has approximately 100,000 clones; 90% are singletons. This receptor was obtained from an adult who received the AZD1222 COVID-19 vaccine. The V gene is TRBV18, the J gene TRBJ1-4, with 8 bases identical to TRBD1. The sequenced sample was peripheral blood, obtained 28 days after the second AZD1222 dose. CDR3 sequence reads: CASSPGTGNNEKLFF. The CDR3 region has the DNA TGTGCCAGCTCACCCGGGACAGGAAATAATGAAAAACTGTTTTTT.